The next 2 T cell receptor beta chains were all read from a single sample in a study of CD8 T cells in acute hepatitis C reinfection (dated by TCRdb to about 2021). What this sample's time point label stands for: naive CD8 control sorted from an acute-time-point sample. Preparation of the library involved the immunoSEQ multiplex PCR assay. TCRdb retrieved this table from immuneACCESS and kept in-frame rearrangements only. Not all clones are present; in checked studies, unresolved V genes account for under half, and no reason is known for the remainder. Present in this sample are over 35,000 clones, around nine tenths of which were seen just once. The ten largest clones take up roughly 0.51% of the sample. The sequencing sample was made of naive CD8+ T cells from PBMCs. Interpreted using the paper, the cell subset or site label stands for: sorted total naive CD45RO-negative CD8+ T cells. Receptors were obtained from a man between 25 and 39 years old with chronic hepatitis C.

This rearrangement joins TRBV5-1 to TRBJ1-1; a possible D gene is TRBD1 (5 bases). The CDR3 runs 17 residues. Trimming left V 0 bases short and J 5 bases short, with 20 bases between. Germline values: CDR1 SGHRS, CDR2 YFSETQ. CDR3 sequence (DNA): TGCGCCAGCAGCTTGGCACCTCGGGGGATTAAAGGAACTGAAGCTTTCTTT. This translates into CASSLAPRGIKGTEAFF.

V is TRBV5-6 and J is TRBJ2-3; 12 bases align to TRBD2. Germline trimming cut 4 bases from V and 1 base from J; bases unmatched to any gene: 4. CDR1 is SGHDT and CDR2 is YYEEEE in the germline V gene. The CDR3 contains 16 residues. The CDR3 DNA follows: TGTGCCAGCAGCCGGACTAGCGGGGTACGCACAGATACGCAGTATTTT. Its protein product is CASSRTSGVRTDTQYF.